These 3 T cell receptor beta chains originate from one sample sequenced in a study of vaccination and CD4 T cells after COVID-19. No cognate antigen is known for these TCRs. Stated treatment: roughly 10-day PBMC culture with coronavirus spike peptide pools or control peptides (ViraFEST assay). CD4+ T cells that had been cultured provided DNA sequenced with the Oncomine TCR Beta short-read assay. TCRdb reanalysed the PCR reads using MiXCR and keeps one entry per CDR3 protein. The table has 20,000 to 25,000 distinct CDR3 sequences, 40% to 60% seen once. The sequenced sample was CD4+ T cells from blood, cultured in vitro. The receptors derive from a human donor who had recovered from COVID-19.

The sample holds a few counts of this clonotype. Germline is not matched at one junction end, which may reflect a read error. The V gene is TRBV20-1, the J gene TRBJ1-2, with 7 bases aligning to TRBD1. The CDR3 length is 12 residues. Germline values: CDR1 DFQATT, CDR2 SNEGSKA (reference sequence). For the CDR3, the DNA is TGCAGTGCCAGAGGACAGGACTATGGCTACACCTTC. Translating gives CSARGQDYGYTF.

V and J are TRBV6-5 and TRBJ1-1; TRBD1 agrees at 7 bases. The germline V gene encodes CDR1 MNHEY and CDR2 SVGAGI. After removal of 0 bases from V and 2 bases from J, the junction contained 3 bases not matched to a gene. The CDR3 totals 15 residues. This chain's CDR3 is CASSYSGDSNTEAFF. CDR3 DNA sequence: TGTGCCAGCAGTTACTCGGGGGACAGTAACACTGAAGCTTTCTTT.

The chain carries TRBV6-4 and TRBJ1-5; the D gene is possibly TRBD1 (6 bases). This CDR3 has 13 amino acids. Germline V gene data show CDR1 as MRHNA and CDR2 as SNTAGT. V was clipped by 4 bases and J by 11 bases, with 15 bases between them. The CDR3 here is CASSVQGGEAQHF. CDR3 coding DNA: TGTGCCAGCAGTGTACAGGGCGGGGAAGCCCAGCATTTT.